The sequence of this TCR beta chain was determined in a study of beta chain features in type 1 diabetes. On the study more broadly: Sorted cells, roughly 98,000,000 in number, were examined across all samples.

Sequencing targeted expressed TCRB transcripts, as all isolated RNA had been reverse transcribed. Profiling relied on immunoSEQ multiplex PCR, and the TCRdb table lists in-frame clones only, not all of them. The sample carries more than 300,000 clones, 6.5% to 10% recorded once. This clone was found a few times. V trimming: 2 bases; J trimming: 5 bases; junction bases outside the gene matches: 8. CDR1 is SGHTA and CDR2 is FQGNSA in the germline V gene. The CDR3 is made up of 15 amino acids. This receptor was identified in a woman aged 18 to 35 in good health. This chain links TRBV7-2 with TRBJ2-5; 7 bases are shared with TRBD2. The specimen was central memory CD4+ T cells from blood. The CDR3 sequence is CASSLFRLAGETQYF. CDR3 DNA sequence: TGTGCCAGCAGCTTATTCCGACTAGCCGGGGAGACCCAGTACTTC.